Listed below are T cell receptor beta chains from one sample, sequenced in a study of T cell clonotyping in hematopoietic cell transplantation. Clones were read by immunoSEQ multiplex PCR, and TCRdb kept only the in-frame ones, dropping some. The sample holds about 70,000 clones, around 94% seen once. The sequencing input was peripheral blood mononuclear cells. All receptors come from a man aged 45-65 years in good health. Some clones in this sample may be carry-over from other donors' samples. The CDR3 runs from the conserved cysteine through the conserved F or W. Clone size is stated in some rows and not others, as once, few, many or a class when expanded.

v_call: TRBV6-5
clone_size: NA
j_call: TRBJ1-2
cdr3_aa: CASTQLGGSRYGYTF

v_call: TRBV19
clone_size: NA
j_call: TRBJ1-5
cdr3_aa: CASRTGPLNQPQHF

v_call: TRBV27
clone_size: few
j_call: TRBJ2-1
cdr3_aa: CASSPQSPDRGRNRDEQFF

v_call: TRBV11-2
clone_size: NA
j_call: TRBJ2-1
cdr3_aa: CASSLRNEQFF

v_call: TRBV25-1
clone_size: NA
j_call: TRBJ2-7
cdr3_aa: CASSGSGTSRQYF

v_call: TRBV7-2
clone_size: NA
j_call: TRBJ2-2
cdr3_aa: CASSLGGAPVTGELFF

v_call: TRBV30
clone_size: NA
j_call: TRBJ1-5
cdr3_aa: CAWSVKGAQGQPQHF

v_call: TRBV30
clone_size: NA
j_call: TRBJ2-7
cdr3_aa: CAWSDWSEQYF

v_call: TRBV19
clone_size: NA
j_call: TRBJ2-7
cdr3_aa: CASSVGTGYYEQYF

v_call: TRBV5-4
clone_size: NA
j_call: TRBJ1-5
cdr3_aa: CASSLQGASNQPQHF

v_call: TRBV5-6
clone_size: NA
j_call: TRBJ1-1
cdr3_aa: CASSPDRHAEAFF

v_call: TRBV13
clone_size: NA
j_call: TRBJ2-1
cdr3_aa: CASRFGTSGGVRDEQFF

v_call: TRBV7-2
clone_size: NA
j_call: TRBJ1-3
cdr3_aa: CASSLALGGSGNTIYF

v_call: TRBV29-1
clone_size: NA
j_call: TRBJ2-7
cdr3_aa: CSVARQEGYEQYF

v_call: TRBV28
clone_size: NA
j_call: TRBJ2-5
cdr3_aa: CASSTPGLAGGGETQYF

v_call: TRBV7-2
clone_size: NA
j_call: TRBJ2-3
cdr3_aa: CASSLGGPSTDTQYF

v_call: TRBV5-4
clone_size: NA
j_call: TRBJ2-1
cdr3_aa: CASSPGGGSPPGVGEQFF

v_call: TRBV2
clone_size: NA
j_call: TRBJ2-7
cdr3_aa: CASTTTGTSGDEQYF

v_call: TRBV5-1
clone_size: NA
j_call: TRBJ2-7
cdr3_aa: CASSLDTESSYEQYF

v_call: TRBV6-5
clone_size: NA
j_call: TRBJ2-2
cdr3_aa: CASSTDPGELFF

v_call: TRBV6-5
clone_size: once
j_call: TRBJ2-2
cdr3_aa: CASSYSTQGGTGELFF

v_call: TRBV5-4
clone_size: NA
j_call: TRBJ2-7
cdr3_aa: CASSWGLSGTYEQYF

v_call: TRBV30
clone_size: NA
j_call: TRBJ1-3
cdr3_aa: CAYPTGGSGNTIYF

v_call: TRBV4-1
clone_size: NA
j_call: TRBJ1-5
cdr3_aa: CASSQRISGTQNQPQHF

v_call: TRBV27
clone_size: NA
j_call: TRBJ2-3
cdr3_aa: CASSLGGPTDTQYF

v_call: TRBV19
clone_size: NA
j_call: TRBJ1-4
cdr3_aa: CASKGQNLATNEKLFF

v_call: TRBV5-5
clone_size: NA
j_call: TRBJ1-5
cdr3_aa: CASRPGTGGLVEPQHF

v_call: TRBV9
clone_size: NA
j_call: TRBJ1-2
cdr3_aa: CASSAPGTGGIRYGYTF

v_call: TRBV6-6
clone_size: once
j_call: TRBJ1-1
cdr3_aa: CASMAVRGSTEAFF

v_call: TRBV6-5
clone_size: NA
j_call: TRBJ1-2
cdr3_aa: CASSYGSLTNYGYTF

v_call: TRBV19
clone_size: NA
j_call: TRBJ2-7
cdr3_aa: CASSVGQGGEQYF

v_call: TRBV7-3
clone_size: NA
j_call: TRBJ2-1
cdr3_aa: CASSYSGTSIDEQFF

v_call: TRBV11-2
clone_size: NA
j_call: TRBJ2-3
cdr3_aa: CASSRGLAGGSSTDTQYF

v_call: TRBV28
clone_size: NA
j_call: TRBJ2-6
cdr3_aa: CASSLTLSSLGSGANVLTF

v_call: TRBV29-1
clone_size: NA
j_call: TRBJ2-7
cdr3_aa: CSVVKGAGYEQYF

v_call: TRBV4-1
clone_size: few
j_call: TRBJ2-7
cdr3_aa: CASSQDKAGSYEQYF

v_call: TRBV18
clone_size: NA
j_call: TRBJ1-2
cdr3_aa: CASSPSQREFYGYTF

v_call: TRBV7-6
clone_size: NA
j_call: TRBJ2-7
cdr3_aa: CASSPSGKPNSYEQYF

v_call: TRBV5-6
clone_size: NA
j_call: TRBJ2-7
cdr3_aa: CASSLGQGAYGQYF

v_call: TRBV5-1
clone_size: NA
j_call: TRBJ2-7
cdr3_aa: CASSLIGGHEQYF

v_call: TRBV18
clone_size: NA
j_call: TRBJ1-4
cdr3_aa: CASSQGRQDEKLFF

v_call: TRBV28
clone_size: NA
j_call: TRBJ2-7
cdr3_aa: CASSPYRRAEFIVYF

v_call: TRBV7-6
clone_size: NA
j_call: TRBJ2-7
cdr3_aa: CASSLTPASATLYEQYF

v_call: TRBV6-1
clone_size: NA
j_call: TRBJ1-1
cdr3_aa: CASRGQGLTEAFF

v_call: TRBV30
clone_size: NA
j_call: TRBJ1-3
cdr3_aa: CAWSISSGNTIYF

v_call: TRBV5-1
clone_size: NA
j_call: TRBJ2-1
cdr3_aa: CASSLGDGEQFF

v_call: TRBV2
clone_size: NA
j_call: TRBJ1-6
cdr3_aa: CASSEARGQHSPLHF

v_call: TRBV30
clone_size: NA
j_call: TRBJ2-1
cdr3_aa: CAWSVRWEQFF

v_call: TRBV11-3
clone_size: NA
j_call: TRBJ1-1
cdr3_aa: CASSPQGTTEAFF

v_call: TRBV28
clone_size: few
j_call: TRBJ1-6
cdr3_aa: CASSTHRDGSPLHF

v_call: TRBV7-7
clone_size: NA
j_call: TRBJ2-1
cdr3_aa: CASSQTTGGNEQFF

v_call: TRBV5-8
clone_size: NA
j_call: TRBJ1-3
cdr3_aa: CASSSYRGTVSGNTIYF

v_call: TRBV11-2
clone_size: NA
j_call: TRBJ1-2
cdr3_aa: CASSKNRDSHGYTF

v_call: TRBV9
clone_size: few
j_call: TRBJ2-7
cdr3_aa: CASSVAPTGYEQYF

v_call: TRBV29-1
clone_size: NA
j_call: TRBJ1-4
cdr3_aa: CSALVLGDEKLFF

v_call: TRBV5-6
clone_size: NA
j_call: TRBJ1-5
cdr3_aa: CASSLHGFGQPQHF

v_call: TRBV5-5
clone_size: NA
j_call: TRBJ1-2
cdr3_aa: CASSLPDNYGYTF

v_call: TRBV27
clone_size: NA
j_call: TRBJ1-5
cdr3_aa: CASSLTGAALNQPQHF

v_call: TRBV5-4
clone_size: NA
j_call: TRBJ2-7
cdr3_aa: CASSLPGQGSYEQYF

v_call: TRBV2
clone_size: NA
j_call: TRBJ2-2
cdr3_aa: CASSEADRPVTGELFF